This T cell receptor (beta chain) comes out of a study of CD8+CD57+ T cells in acquired aplastic anemia (dated by TCRdb to 2017 to 2018). Background for the entire study: A mean of around 3.3 ug of DNA, ranging from roughly 0.19 to 27.4 ug, was extracted from sorted CD4+ and CD8+ cells. CD8+CD57+ expansion was defined as frequency above the mean frequency observed in healthy subjects.

V ends up 7 bases short and J 4 bases short, with an unmatched junction base count of 9. As encoded in the germline V gene (reference sequence), CDR1 is DFQATT while CDR2 is SNEGSKA. The CDR3 measures 13 amino acids from cysteine to phenylalanine. This entry keeps only the CDR3 DNA: 39 bases, framed from base 1. The patients picked for sequencing were ones in whom flow cytometry had shown an expansion of CD8+CD57+ cells. Every patient had a diagnosis of severe acquired aplastic anemia based on International Study of Aplastic Anemia and Agranulocytosis and Camitta criteria. Patients had received no therapy at the time of blood sampling. In the study, sorted CD4+ and CD8+ blood T cells from patients with severe aplastic anemia and from healthy subjects underwent deep sequencing of TCR repertoires. Patients were enrolled under clinicaltrials.gov protocols 00001620, 01623167, 00001397, 00071045, 00081523 and 00961064 in the USA. Ficoll-Paque density gradient centrifugation was used to isolate peripheral blood mononuclear cells. Before DNA extraction, CD4+ and CD8+ T cells were sorted by FACS or by magnetic beads.

TCR beta VDJ combination and CDR3 sequence profiling used genomic DNA as the template. TCR repertoire sequencing was run on an Illumina HiSeq 2000. The authors' analysis ran thus. TRBV/TRBJ rearrangement plots, CDR3 size and DJ length profiles, and Simpson's diversity index were used to evaluate the repertoires. The immunodominant clone was defined as the most abundant DNA sequence in deep sequencing data. CDR3 amino acid sequences were checked for sharing across subjects and were also compared against the VDJdb database and published repertoires. TCRdb passed the public sequencing reads through fastp at Q25 and MiXCR, retaining productive beta sequences. Each entry is one CDR3 protein sequence, shown with its most common DNA and genes. What appears here as the V and J calls and clone size reflects TCRdb's work, not the paper's. This sample holds 150,000 to 200,000 distinct CDR3 sequences; roughly 48% were observed only once. The ten biggest clones cover around 2.9% of the sample.

This clonotype was observed many times. It lacks a known antigen. No base qualities exist here, and no much larger clone lies one base off it. Overall study results and their limits: Some 30 CD8+ CDR3 sequences were shared between patients and controls but appeared highly expressed in patients and within their immunodominant clones. CD8+ Simpson's diversity did not differ significantly between patients and healthy controls (P=0.060).

Input material: sorted CD4+, CD8+, or CD8+CD57+ T cells (not recorded which) from PBMCs. The TCR sequence derives from a human donor with aplastic anemia. This chain is built from TRBV20-1 and TRBJ2-7; the central 8 bases match TRBD1. The bases read TGCAGTGTAGCAGCACAGGGGGGATACGAGCAGTACTTC. Its protein is CSVAAQGGYEQYF.